A selection of T cell receptor beta chains follows, all from one sample in a study of radiation and T cells in renal cell carcinoma. Here immunoSEQ multiplex PCR was the method, and the copy in TCRdb shows in-frame clones only, minus some. The sample includes 150,000 or so clones, 87% seen only once; the top ten take over 10%. This specimen consisted of blood, obtained from a patient whose treatment included radiotherapy and nephrectomy. The origin of the receptors is a woman aged 50 to 65 with renal cell carcinoma. CDR3s include the opening cysteine and the closing phenylalanine or tryptophan. A D gene is named only where the DNA matches it firmly. The size field is filled for only some rows; it gives once, few, many or a size class.

>TRBD2|TRBJ2-2|.|TRBV14
CASSQLAGTFTGELFF
TGTGCCAGCAGCCAACTAGCGGGGACTTTTACCGGGGAGCTGTTTTTT
>.|TRBJ2-3|.|TRBV6-1
CASSPLVGTTDTQYF
TGTGCCAGCAGTCCCCTTGTGGGGACGACAGATACGCAGTATTTT
>.|TRBJ1-4|.|TRBV29-1
CSVAGAATNEKLFF
TGCAGCGTCGCAGGAGCTGCAACTAATGAAAAACTGTTTTTT
>TRBD1|TRBJ2-1|.|TRBV18
CASSKDRGEQFF
TGTGCCAGCTCAAAAGACAGGGGTGAGCAGTTCTTC
>.|TRBJ2-3|.|TRBV18
CASSRTQGSTDTQYF
TGTGCCAGCTCCCGAACCCAGGGGTCCACAGATACGCAGTATTTT
>TRBD2|TRBJ2-2|.|TRBV6-6
CASARDYANTGELFF
TGTGCCAGCGCCCGGGACTACGCGAACACCGGGGAGCTGTTTTTT
>TRBD1|TRBJ1-2|.|TRBV2
CASSVRDSKDTF
TGTGCCAGCAGTGTCCGGGACAGTAAGGACACCTTC
>.|TRBJ1-1|few|TRBV19
CASIGGGRGAFF
TGTGCCAGTATTGGTGGGGGCAGGGGAGCTTTCTTT
>TRBD2|TRBJ2-6|once|TRBV5-1
CASSLAGGVRANVLTF
TGCGCCAGCAGCTTGGCGGGAGGGGTAAGGGCCAACGTCCTGACTTTC
>TRBD1|TRBJ1-1|.|TRBV19
CASSPGQTGWNTEAFF
TGTGCCAGTAGCCCCGGCCAGACAGGGTGGAACACTGAAGCTTTCTTT
>.|TRBJ2-3|.|TRBV5-6
CASSDSGSRSTDTQYF
TGTGCCAGCAGCGACTCTGGGTCCCGCTCCACAGATACGCAGTATTTT
>.|TRBJ1-5|.|TRBV7-9
CASSLEGFGTWDLNQPQHF
TGTGCCAGCAGCTTAGAAGGATTTGGTACATGGGATTTAAATCAGCCCCAGCATTTT
>.|TRBJ1-1|.|TRBV7-6
CASSQPAPNTEAFF
TGTGCCAGCAGCCAACCAGCCCCGAACACTGAAGCTTTCTTT
>.|TRBJ1-4|once|TRBV9
CASSGSGQTLATNEKLFF
TGTGCCAGCAGCGGGAGTGGACAAACCTTAGCAACTAATGAAAAACTGTTTTTT
>.|TRBJ1-2|.|TRBV5-1
CASSLEAAYGYTF
TGCGCCAGCAGCTTGGAGGCTGCATATGGCTACACCTTC
>.|TRBJ1-5|once|TRBV28
CASSLDLPPPAHF
TGTGCCAGCAGTTTAGATCTGCCACCTCCGGCGCATTTT
>.|TRBJ2-1|.|TRBV2
CASSEVFGDEQFF
TGTGCCAGCAGTGAAGTCTTTGGGGATGAGCAGTTCTTC
>.|TRBJ1-1|.|TRBV7-9
CASSLSGNTEAFF
TGTGCCAGCAGCTTAAGCGGGAACACTGAAGCTTTCTTT
>.|TRBJ2-1|.|TRBV25-1
CASIIGGVLLF
TGTGCCAGCATTATTGGAGGTGTTTTGCTCTTC
>TRBD1|TRBJ2-3|once|TRBV5-1
CASSLRQGAEDTQYF
TGCGCCAGCAGCTTGAGGCAGGGGGCAGAGGATACGCAGTATTTT
>.|TRBJ1-5|.|TRBV6-5
CASSPGYGNQPQHF
TGTGCCAGCAGCCCAGGGTATGGCAATCAGCCCCAGCATTTT
>.|TRBJ2-5|once|TRBV2
CASSEAHRRGETQYF
TGTGCCAGCAGTGAAGCGCACAGAAGAGGCGAGACCCAGTACTTC
>TRBD2|TRBJ2-7|.|TRBV2
CASSGGRGSSYEQYF
TGTGCCAGCAGTGGGGGGAGGGGAAGCTCCTACGAGCAGTACTTC
>.|TRBJ2-1|once|TRBV7-3
CASSPTRGNAYNEQFF
TGTGCCAGCAGCCCGACGAGGGGGAACGCCTACAATGAGCAGTTCTTC
>.|TRBJ1-3|.|TRBV25-1
CASSLQGSGNTIYF
TGTGCCAGCAGCTTACAGGGTTCGGGAAACACCATATATTTT
>TRBD1|TRBJ1-1|.|TRBV7-2
CASSPRSEWTGTEAFF
TGTGCCAGCAGCCCCCGAAGCGAATGGACAGGCACTGAAGCTTTCTTT
>.|TRBJ1-4|.|TRBV13
CASSLGLVTLKKLFF
TGTGCCAGCAGCTTAGGCCTGGTAACGTTGAAAAAACTGTTTTTT
>.|TRBJ1-1|.|TRBV5-6
CASSLAGTGANTEAFF
TGTGCCAGCAGCTTGGCGGGGACGGGGGCGAACACTGAAGCTTTCTTT
>TRBD1|TRBJ1-2|.|TRBV29-1
CSTRAAGTGGIGYTF
TGCAGTACCAGAGCGGCCGGGACAGGGGGCATCGGCTACACCTTC
>TRBD1|TRBJ1-4|.|TRBV7-9
CASSHGQGLEKLFF
TGTGCCAGCAGCCACGGACAGGGGCTTGAAAAACTGTTTTTT
>.|TRBJ2-2|.|TRBV7-3
CASSLTVTGELFF
TGTGCCAGCAGCTTAACCGTCACCGGGGAGCTGTTTTTT
>.|TRBJ2-1|.|TRBV6-1
CASSEAVYGSYNEQFF
TGTGCCAGCAGTGAGGCGGTGTACGGCTCCTACAATGAGCAGTTCTTC
>TRBD1|TRBJ1-1|.|TRBV5-1
CASSSQGASTEAFF
TGCGCCAGCAGCTCACAGGGGGCATCCACTGAAGCTTTCTTT
>.|TRBJ2-7|.|TRBV4-3
CASSQEKGSFSYEQYF
TGCGCCAGCAGCCAAGAGAAGGGGTCTTTCTCCTACGAGCAGTACTTC
>.|TRBJ1-1|.|TRBV9
CASSVSEVRHEAFF
TGTGCCAGCAGCGTTTCGGAGGTAAGGCACGAAGCTTTCTTT
>TRBD2|TRBJ2-3|many|TRBV5-1
CASTSGLATDTQYF
TGCGCCAGCACTTCGGGACTAGCCACAGATACGCAGTATTTT
>TRBD1|TRBJ2-3|.|TRBV7-6
CASSRDRGLQYF
TGTGCCAGCAGCCGCGACAGGGGCTTACAGTATTTT
>TRBD1|TRBJ2-7|.|TRBV6-5
CASSRTGGYSEQYF
TGTGCCAGCAGTAGGACAGGGGGCTATAGCGAGCAGTACTTC
>TRBD2|TRBJ2-1|once|TRBV7-9
CASSPGTSGYNEQFF
TGTGCCAGCAGCCCCGGGACTAGCGGTTACAATGAGCAGTTCTTC
>.|TRBJ1-4|once|TRBV30
CAWSTDATNEKLFF
TGTGCCTGGAGTACAGATGCAACTAATGAAAAACTGTTTTTT
>.|TRBJ2-7|.|TRBV7-2
CASSFDGGGFDEQYF
TGTGCCAGCAGCTTCGACGGGGGCGGGTTCGACGAGCAGTACTTC
>.|TRBJ1-5|few|TRBV19
CASMEQMGGQPQHF
TGTGCCAGTATGGAGCAAATGGGGGGTCAGCCCCAGCATTTT
>.|TRBJ2-3|.|TRBV7-3
CASSLALHTDTQYF
TGTGCCAGCAGCTTAGCACTCCACACAGATACGCAGTATTTT
>.|TRBJ1-6|.|TRBV21-1
CASRLRASNSPLHF
TGTGCCAGCCGCCTACGGGCCTCTAATTCACCCCTCCACTTT
>.|TRBJ1-3|.|TRBV7-2
CASSLGRGRNTIYF
TGTGCCAGCAGCTTAGGGAGAGGGAGAAACACCATATATTTT